This TCR beta chain was retrieved from a study of OX40 agonist ivuxolimab in advanced cancers. Study at large: The dose of intravenous ivuxolimab that patients received every 2 weeks ranged from 0.01 to 10 mg/kg. Prior anti-PD-1, anti-PD-L1 or anti-CTLA-4 therapy did not bar entry, and approximately 40% had some.

Blood draws occurred at baseline, cycle 4 day 1, and cycle 7 day 1. Clones were read by immunoSEQ multiplex PCR, and TCRdb kept only the in-frame ones, dropping some. The sample shows about 65,000 clones, about 82% of them seen only once. The CDR3 is 12 residues long. The V segment lost 7 bases and the J segment 5 bases; nucleotides outside the gene matches: 4. CDR1 and CDR2 (germline): SEHNR, FQNEAQ (reference sequence). General study points: With doses of 0.1-3.0 mg/kg, partial responders showed among the lowest clonal expansion.

A word on this clone: Its specificity is unknown.

The source of this sequence is an adult with an advanced solid tumor such as melanoma, head and neck, liver or kidney cancer. This rearrangement joins TRBV7-9 to TRBJ2-5; 7 bases line up with TRBD1. The specimen was CD4+ or CD8+ T cells sorted from blood, collected in a trial of the OX40 agonist ivuxolimab. DNA for the CDR3: TGTGCCAGCAAGGGGGCGGCGGAGACCCAGTACTTC. Amino acid sequence: CASKGAAETQYF.